The present T cell receptor beta chain was sequenced within a study of T cell responses to AZD1222 COVID-19 vaccine (dated by TCRdb to the early 2020s). For context, the study as a whole: AZD1222 recipients given second doses at about 4 weeks or at about 12 weeks were pooled, since spike-specific TCR depth and breadth were not found to differ between the two schedules. Trial participants were enrolled by age into subgroups of 18-55, 56-69 and 70-plus years, and about 150, 27 and 61 TCR-sequenced participants, respectively, were included in these subgroups. A total of 230 to 250 trial participants underwent TCR sequencing, of whom 207 received two doses of AZD1222 and around 26 received two doses of the MenACWY control vaccine.

The CDR3 regions of human TCRbeta chains were subjected to immunosequencing. The authors' pipeline ran thus. Repertoire TCRs were checked for matches against a reference library of SARS-CoV-2-specific TCRs that had been generated using the MIRA antigen-specificity platform. Breadth was defined as the fraction of unique TCRs that were SARS-CoV-2-associated. Depth was defined as the fraction of total T cells that were SARS-CoV-2-associated. Using the MIRA data, each spike-specific TCR was mapped to the spike region that the TCR reacts to and placed in a CD4 or CD8 class. Log10-transformed breadth and depth values were compared by one-way ANOVA with Sidak's multiple comparisons tests. TCRdb carries this immuneACCESS record with in-frame sequences only. Its versions omit some clonotypes, under half of them owing to an unresolved V gene in the studies checked, with the rest unexplained. Clone size and the V and J calls come from that table; the DNA yielded D and trimming. The sample table contains 150,000 to 180,000 clones; only one count was recorded for around 90% of them. 3% to 3.5% of the sample belongs to the ten largest clones.

CDR1 and CDR2 are read off the germline V gene (reference sequence) as LNHDA and SQIVND. The cysteine opens and the phenylalanine closes a CDR3 of 16 amino acids. Only the CDR3 region is kept as DNA, spanning 48 bases read in frame from base 1. The germline V and J ends show losses of 3 bases and 4 bases respectively, and no gene match explains 5 bases of the junction. To note about this clone: This clone's antigen is unknown. Base qualities were left out, and no much larger clone turns up one base away.

Study-level results and caveats: After two AZD1222 doses, both the breadth and the depth of spike-specific TCRs were significantly higher than at day 0 and than in MenACWY recipients. The vaccine-associated CD4 TCRs covered the entire spike protein, and the dominant responses fell in regions 160-218 and 743-854. Nearly half of unique spike-specific TCRs reportedly recognized epitopes outside regions mutated in the B.1.351 and B.1.1.7 variants. Conclusions about previously exposed vaccinees are limited because only six or seven AZD1222 recipients were SARS-CoV-2 seropositive at baseline. Participants were mostly white British and included more females than males, and it was suggested by the authors that clonal diversity may have been underestimated. No day 14 peak-response samples were available, so repertoires were characterized only after the peak T cell response. In the small 56-69-year group, the increase in depth fell short of significance, most likely because of low power.

This specimen's time point label, per the study, means: baseline before first vaccination. Samples from vaccinated people were obtained from the UK trials COV001 and COV002, which included a single-blind randomized controlled phase 2/3 trial of AZD1222 (ChAdOx1 nCoV-19) in healthy adults. For TCRbeta chain sequencing, PBMC samples from trial participants were taken at day 0 and at day 28 after the second dose. Sequenced here: peripheral blood, sampled on day 0 of AZD1222 vaccination. The sequence links TRBV19 to TRBJ2-3; 12 bases in the middle match TRBD1. This clonotype was obtained from an adult in good health. The CDR3 has the sequence CASSMGDRGRADTQYF. The nucleotide sequence is given as TGTGCCAGTAGTATGGGGGACAGGGGGCGCGCAGATACGCAGTATTTT.